This T cell receptor (beta chain) was sequenced in a study of T cell clonality in common variable immunodeficiency (dated by TCRdb to between 2014 and 2016). Study-wide conclusions, independent of this receptor: Increased TCRbeta clonality was found in CVID subjects compared with healthy controls (t-test p = 0.018), with the increase being most characteristic of about a third of subjects. CVID TCRbeta sequences reportedly showed fewer deletions and N-nucleotide insertions and lacked highly modified clones with 13 or more V deletions. The authors noted that sequencing repertoires of T cell subpopulations would be needed to clarify what caused the increased clonality in CVID. CVID subjects shared fewer TCRbeta clones with each other than healthy controls did (p < 0.0001). Differences among patients in the CVID cohort limited the correlations between repertoire features and clinical complications. Even though DNA input was the same, control samples had an average of approximately 82,000 unique sequences each, compared with roughly 34,000 in CVID samples.

This clone was counted many times. No cognate antigen has been identified for it. The CDR3 goes on 3 residues after the read ends, and that part is filled in from the germline J gene. Per the germline V gene (reference sequence), DFQATT is the CDR1 and SNEGSKA is the CDR2. Spanning cysteine to phenylalanine, the CDR3 consists of 13 amino acids. Shown are 30 bases from within the CDR3, in frame from base 1. Predominantly Caucasian heritage was noted among both the CVID patients and the healthy controls. Heparinized peripheral whole blood samples of about 4.5 to 8 ml were collected from each donor. TCRbeta CDR3 repertoires were sequenced from genomic DNA of adults with common variable immune deficiency (CVID) and healthy adult controls. A total of approximately 22 healthy adult volunteers (about 12 female and around ten male; age range roughly 20 to 75 years, mean age around 31) were included in the control group. Diluted blood was subjected to density centrifugation over Hypaque 1077 or Ficoll-Paque for isolation of peripheral blood mononuclear cells. Genomic DNA was extracted from unsorted mononuclear cells by Qiagen column purification or by a centrifugation-based method.

Equivalent amounts of genomic DNA from CVID and control samples were used as sequencing input. For every sample, a 60 bp segment covering the rearranged TCRbeta CDR3 region was amplified and then sequenced. The immunoSEQ assay, a bias-corrected multiplex PCR combined with high-throughput sequencing, was used for TCRbeta amplification. The study's processing was this. Every unique nucleotide sequence counted as a clone and was annotated with V, D and J genes, copy number and frequency. Sequences were labeled productive if in frame, and non-productive if out of frame or containing stop codons. Clonality was calculated from Shannon's entropy as previously described. Mean CDR3 Kyte-Doolittle hydropathy was derived from the predicted amino acid sequences of productive clones. Using the R hclust function, scaled V gene usage was clustered hierarchically with Manhattan distance and complete linkage. Sharing of clones by CDR3 amino acid sequence was evaluated through resampling of 12 repertoires per group over 100 rounds. The repertoires were screened for 65 to 75 published EBV-specific TCRbeta sequences and a few hundred published CMV-specific TCRbeta sequences. A couple of CVID samples that yielded fewer than 10,000 sequences were excluded from the analysis, so 42 CVID repertoires were retained. Drawn from immuneACCESS, this table holds only the in-frame rearrangements with V and J called that TCRdb kept. Clones are partly lost; checked studies trace under half to an unresolved V gene and leave the rest unexplained. The V and J calls and the clone size are those of that table, but D and trimming were determined from the DNA. For this sample, about 39,000 clones are listed, none of them singletons. The top ten clones comprise roughly 3% of the sample.

The specimen sequenced was peripheral blood mononuclear cells. Here the chain combines TRBV20-1 and TRBJ2-3; the D gene is possibly TRBD1, with 5 bases matching. The sequence was collected from a person between 18 and 75 years old in good health. The DNA read from the CDR3 is TGCAGTGCTAGAGTGTCCGGACAAGAGACG. It encodes CSARVSGQET. The full-length CDR3 reads as CSARVSGQETQYF.